This TCR beta chain is from a study of vaccination effects on CD4 cells after COVID-19. The table lists this clone with a few counts. The antigen is undetermined. Pools of viral peptides were used by the ViraFEST assay to expand antigen-specific CD4+ T cells ahead of sequencing. After less than 11 days in culture, the CD4+ T cells were isolated. Each participant was administered two doses of either the BNT162b2 or the mRNA-1273 vaccine. On days 3 and 7, fresh IL-2 medium replaced half the medium. TCRdb keeps only in-frame clones here, not all; method: immunoSEQ multiplex PCR. This table holds tens of thousands of clones, about 80% found once. CDR3 length: 19 amino acids. Germline trimming cut 0 bases from V and 4 bases from J; bases unmatched to any gene: 6. Germline V gene data show CDR1 as LGHDT and CDR2 as YNNKEL (reference sequence).

This material consisted of CD4+ T cells from PBMCs cultured with HCoV-229E spike peptides, taken after COVID-19 vaccination. The chain combines TRBV3-1 (or the pseudogene TRBV3-2) with TRBJ2-2; 15 bases line up with TRBD2. The TCR comes from a human donor who received a COVID-19 vaccine. The CDR3 nucleotides read TGTGCCAGCAGCCAAGACAAGGGACTAGCGGGGGGTGGCACCGGGGAGCTGTTTTTT. Its protein is CASSQDKGLAGGGTGELFF.